This T cell receptor beta chain is from a study of T cells after yellow fever vaccination. Study findings and constraints: The secondary response was weaker, and its peak arrived faster, on day 5 versus 15. Shared CD4/CD8 clonotypes were a small share, likely from convergent recombination.

As regards this clonotype: Antigen: not known.

This CDR3 has 21 amino acids. With 2 bases clipped from V and 1 base from J, the junction kept 12 bases outside the gene matches. Per germline, CDR1 LGHNA and CDR2 YSLEER. Via MiXCR, TCRdb re-called the 5' RACE reads, giving one row per CDR3 protein. The sample includes over 300,000 distinct CDR3 sequences, about 4% of them seen just once. The source of this sequence is a young man who received the YFV17D yellow fever vaccine. This sample comprised PBMCs, obtained 5 days after the yellow fever booster vaccination. The chain uses TRBV4-3 and TRBJ2-2, with 14 bases fitting TRBD2. CDR3 coding DNA: TGCGCCAGCAGCCAATTTCTTCTCCCGGGACTAGCGGGAGAGAACACCGGGGAGCTGTTTTTT. Its translation is CASSQFLLPGLAGENTGELFF.